The rows below give T cell receptor beta chains drawn from one sample of a study of blood T cell repertoires in COVID-19. Method: immunoSEQ multiplex PCR; TCRdb's copy keeps in-frame clones and lacks some. The sample shows hundreds of thousands of clones, approximately 80% of them seen only once. Sequenced: PBMCs or T cells enriched from blood (not recorded which). Every receptor here comes from a man aged 30-40 years with acute COVID-19. Both conserved end residues are part of each CDR3. D genes are given only for firm matches. Rows may omit the clone size; those that give it use once, few, many or a size class.

-	TRBV29-1	TRBJ1-1	TRBD1	14	TGCAGCGTTGGGGCCAGGGGGCCGCACACTGAAGCTTTCTTT	CSVGARGPHTEAFF
few	TRBV10-3	TRBJ1-1	-	13	TGTGCCATCAAAGAAACACAGAACACTGAAGCTTTCTTT	CAIKETQNTEAFF
few	TRBV6-1	TRBJ1-5	TRBD1	15	TGTGCCAGCAGTGAACTTCCCGGGACAGGGTCTCCACGGCATTTT	CASSELPGTGSPRHF
-	TRBV18	TRBJ2-7	TRBD1	14	TGTGCCAGCTCACCATCCCAGGGGGCGGGCGAGCAGTACTTC	CASSPSQGAGEQYF
once	TRBV9	TRBJ2-3	-	15	TGTGCCAGCAGCGTAGGAGATAGCGGCACAGATACGCAGTATTTT	CASSVGDSGTDTQYF
-	TRBV9	TRBJ2-5	TRBD2	16	TGTGCCAGCAGCCATCCCCTAGCGGGGGGGCTTCAGACCCAGTACTTC	CASSHPLAGGLQTQYF
-	TRBV5-6	TRBJ1-2	TRBD1	14	TGTGCCAGCAGCTCTCTGACAGGGGCTGCGGGCTACACCTTC	CASSSLTGAAGYTF
-	TRBV9	TRBJ1-2	TRBD1	17	TGTGCCAGCAGCCAAGCGAAGGGGGCGGTAGGCGACTATGGCTACACCTTC	CASSQAKGAVGDYGYTF
-	TRBV6-5	TRBJ1-2	-	13	TGTGCCAGCAGTTACCGCGGGAGGAGTGGCTACACCTTC	CASSYRGRSGYTF
-	TRBV6-5	TRBJ1-5	-	14	TGTGCCAGCGGCGGTCTACCAAGCAATCAGCCCCAGCATTTT	CASGGLPSNQPQHF
-	TRBV6-2/TRBV6-3	TRBJ2-7	TRBD1	14	TGTGCCAGCAGCCTCGACAGGGTGTTATACGAGCAGTACTTC	CASSLDRVLYEQYF
-	TRBV2	TRBJ2-7	TRBD1	14	TGTGCCAGCGACTCCGGGACAGGGTTCCACGAGCAGTACTTC	CASDSGTGFHEQYF
-	TRBV19	TRBJ1-2	-	15	TGTGCCAGTAGTGACCGGGGGGGAGCGGTGGATGGCTACACCTTC	CASSDRGGAVDGYTF
few	TRBV7-7	TRBJ2-1	-	13	TGTGCCAGCAGCCCTACCCCTTATTCGGAGCAGTTCTTC	CASSPTPYSEQFF
-	TRBV11-2	TRBJ1-4	TRBD1	14	TGTGCCAGCAGCTTGACAGGGCAGAATGAAAAACTGTTTTTT	CASSLTGQNEKLFF
-	TRBV5-1	TRBJ1-2	-	14	TGCGCCAGCAGCTGGCGGGACGGAAACTATGGCTACACCTTC	CASSWRDGNYGYTF
-	TRBV12-3/TRBV12-4	TRBJ1-1	TRBD1	13	TGTGCCAGCAGTCGGGACAGAGGCACTGAAGCTTTCTTT	CASSRDRGTEAFF
-	TRBV28	TRBJ1-1	-	13	TGTGCCAGCAGCCTCGGGGACACCTTTGAAGCTTTCTTT	CASSLGDTFEAFF
-	TRBV7-3	TRBJ2-3	TRBD1	16	TGTGCCAGCAGCTTGTTTCGGGACAGCAGCACAGATACGCAGTATTTT	CASSLFRDSSTDTQYF
-	TRBV5-1	TRBJ1-4	-	15	TGCGCCAGCAGCCCTGACTTCCTCTTGGCTGAAAAACTGTTTTTT	CASSPDFLLAEKLFF